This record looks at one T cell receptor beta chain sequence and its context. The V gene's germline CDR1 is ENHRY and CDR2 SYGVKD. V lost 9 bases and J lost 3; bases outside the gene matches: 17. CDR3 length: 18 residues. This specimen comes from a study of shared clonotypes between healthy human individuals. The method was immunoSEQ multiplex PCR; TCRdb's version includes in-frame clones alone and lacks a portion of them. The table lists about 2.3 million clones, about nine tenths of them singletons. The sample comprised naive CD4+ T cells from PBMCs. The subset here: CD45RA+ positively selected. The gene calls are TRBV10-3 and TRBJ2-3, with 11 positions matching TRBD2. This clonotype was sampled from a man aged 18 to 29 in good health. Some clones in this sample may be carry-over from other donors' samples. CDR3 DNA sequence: TGTGCCATTACCTCGGGTAGCGGGAGGGCCGGGGGGACAGATACGCAGTATTTT. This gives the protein CAITSGSGRAGGTDTQYF.